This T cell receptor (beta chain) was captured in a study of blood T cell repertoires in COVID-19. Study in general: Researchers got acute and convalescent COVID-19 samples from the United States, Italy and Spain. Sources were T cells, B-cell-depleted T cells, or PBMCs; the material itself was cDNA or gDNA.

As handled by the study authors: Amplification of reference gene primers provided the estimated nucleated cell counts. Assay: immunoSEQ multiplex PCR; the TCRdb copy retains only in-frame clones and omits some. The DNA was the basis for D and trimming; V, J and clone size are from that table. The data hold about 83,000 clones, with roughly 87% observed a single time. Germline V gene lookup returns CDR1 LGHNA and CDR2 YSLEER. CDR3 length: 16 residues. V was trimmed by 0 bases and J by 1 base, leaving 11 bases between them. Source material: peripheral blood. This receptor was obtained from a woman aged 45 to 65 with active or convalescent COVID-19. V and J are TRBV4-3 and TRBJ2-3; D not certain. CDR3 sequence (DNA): TGCGCCAGCAGCCAAGATTTTAGGAGCCGCACAGATACGCAGTATTTT. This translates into CASSQDFRSRTDTQYF.